Each of the 18 T cell receptor beta chains below was sequenced from the same sample in a study of STAT5B mutations in CD4+ large granular lymphocyte leukemia. Generated by immunoSEQ multiplex PCR, the TCRdb table keeps only in-frame clones and is missing some. The sample lists 40,000 to 45,000 clones; approximately 80% were seen once. The specimen was CD4+ T cells from blood buffy coats. Receptor source: a human donor in good health.

V is TRBV5-4 and J is TRBJ1-3; D is ambiguous. CDR1 and CDR2 (germline): SGHNT, YYREEE (reference sequence). V lost 3 bases and J lost 10, with 20 bases in between. The CDR3 length is 15 residues. The CDR3 region is CASSSSGGAVGTIYF. DNA of the CDR3: TGTGCCAGCAGCTCGTCAGGTGGTGCCGTAGGAACCATATATTTT.

CDR3 protein: CATSLRILGTGELFF. CDR3 DNA sequence: TGTGCCACCAGCTTACGGATCCTGGGCACCGGGGAGCTGTTTTTT. This rearrangement joins TRBV15 to TRBJ2-2; the D is unclear. In germline, CDR1 is LNHNV, CDR2 YYDKDF (reference sequence). V was clipped by 5 bases and J by 4 bases, with 14 bases between them. The CDR3 sequence is 15 residues long. The variable domain in full, completed from reference TRBV15 and TRBJ2-2, reads DAMVIQNPRYQVTQFGKPVTLSCSQTLNHNVMYWYQQKSSQAPKLLFHYYDKDFNNEADTPDNFQSRRPNTSFCFLDIRSPGLGDTAMYLCATSLRILGTGELFFGEGSRLTVL.

The rearrangement joins TRBV11-3 to TRBJ2-1; the D gene could be TRBD1 or TRBD2 (5 bases each). Germline CDR1 reads SGHNT; CDR2 reads YENEEA. The V gene lost 1 base and the J gene lost 0 bases, with 10 bases spanning the gap. This CDR3 comprises 16 residues. CDR3 sequence reads: CASSLGGTGSYNEQFF. The CDR3 bases are TGTGCCAGCAGCTTAGGGGGGACGGGCTCCTACAATGAGCAGTTCTTC. Complete variable domain (other parts from reference TRBV11-3 and TRBJ2-1): EAGVVQSPRYKIIEKKQPVAFWCNPISGHNTLYWYLQNLGQGPELLIRYENEEAVDDSQLPKDRFSAERLKGVDSTLKIQPAELGDSAVYLCASSLGGTGSYNEQFFGPGTRLTVL.

This chain links TRBV2 with TRBJ2-7; D might be TRBD2 (6 bases). V lost 6 bases and J lost 0, with 18 bases in between. Germline lookup yields CDR1 SNHLY and CDR2 FYNNEI. The CDR3 runs to 16 residues. The CDR3 protein is CASSDEAGSFSYEQYF. The DNA for the CDR3 is TGTGCCAGCAGCGACGAGGCGGGGTCGTTCTCCTACGAGCAGTACTTC.

The chain carries TRBV4-1 and TRBJ2-2, with D possibly TRBD2 on 5 matching bases. The germline gives CDR1 MGHRA, CDR2 YSYEKL. CDR3 size: 15 residues. The V end was cut by 4 bases, the J end by 5 bases, with 14 bases between. Written as DNA, the CDR3 is TGCGCCAGCAGCCCGCCGAGGGCCGGTACCGGGGAGCTGTTTTTT. Residues: CASSPPRAGTGELFF.

V usage is TRBV6-5 and J usage is TRBJ1-5; D gene uncertain. Germline V gene data show CDR1 as MNHEY and CDR2 as SVGAGI. The CDR3 consists of 15 residues. The V and J ends lost 6 bases and 1 base respectively, with 13 bases between them. Written as DNA, the CDR3 is TGTGCCAGCAGACCGGACGGACCCAGCAATCAGCCCCAGCATTTT. Amino acid sequence: CASRPDGPSNQPQHF.

The chain links TRBV7-8 to TRBJ2-7; D not certain. V was pared by 2 bases and J by 6 bases, with 17 bases between. The CDR3 sequence is 15 residues long. Germline V lookup: CDR1 SGHVS, CDR2 FQNEAQ. Here the CDR3 reads CASSLSRIRAGEQYF. The CDR3 DNA reads TGTGCCAGCAGCTTATCGAGGATCCGCGCCGGCGAGCAGTACTTC.

The rearrangement uses TRBV5-1 and TRBJ2-4; D may be TRBD1 or TRBD2 (6 bases each). V was clipped by 0 bases and J by 10 bases, with 14 bases between them. Germline assignment: CDR1 SGHRS and CDR2 YFSETQ. The CDR3 runs 14 residues. CDR3 residues: CASSLATGAQIQYF. The CDR3 DNA sequence: TGCGCCAGCAGCTTGGCCACGGGGGCCCAAATTCAGTACTTC.

This clone was counted once. The chain couples TRBV30 to TRBJ2-1; perhaps TRBD2 as D (6 bases). This CDR3 has 15 residues. Trimming stripped 3 bases from V and 4 bases from J, with 16 bases between. Germline V gene data show CDR1 as GTSNPN and CDR2 as SVGIG (reference sequence). For the CDR3, the DNA is TGTGCCTGGAGGGGACTGGCAGCGCCTTACAATGAGCAGTTCTTC. This codes for CAWRGLAAPYNEQFF.

This clone was counted once. V usage is TRBV15 and J usage is TRBJ2-5, with a weak D call TRBD1 (5 bases). Trimming cost V 3 bases and J 1 base, with 9 bases left between them. The CDR3 covers 14 residues. Germline V gene data show CDR1 as LNHNV and CDR2 as YYDKDF (reference sequence). CDR3 loop: CATSSSQVQETQYF. The DNA of the CDR3 is TGTGCCACCAGCAGTTCACAGGTCCAAGAGACCCAGTACTTC.

The CDR3 reads CASNMGTGGAYEQYF. The CDR3 bases are TGCGCCAGCAACATGGGGACAGGGGGCGCGTACGAGCAGTACTTC. The chain couples TRBV5-1 to TRBJ2-7; 12 bases map to TRBD1. CDR1 SGHRS and CDR2 YFSETQ come from the germline V gene. The length of the CDR3 is 15 residues. After removal of 6 bases from V and 4 bases from J, the junction contained 8 bases not matched to a gene.

This chain connects TRBV14 to TRBJ2-1; D perhaps matches TRBD1 (6 bases). This CDR3 is built from 14 residues. CDR1 is SGHDN and CDR2 is FVKESK in the germline V gene. The V and J ends lost 5 bases and 4 bases respectively, with 12 bases between them. CDR3 coding DNA: TGTGCCAGCAGCTTTACAGGGCTTTACAATGAGCAGTTCTTC. This codes for CASSFTGLYNEQFF.

The J gene is TRBJ2-7, the V gene TRBV27, with D possibly matching TRBD2 (6 bases). Germline CDR1 is MNHEY and CDR2 is SMNVEV (reference sequence). The V end lost 10 bases, the J end lost 4 bases, and 20 bases lay between the germline ends. The CDR3 contains 14 residues. The chain's CDR3 is CATSRSTEGYEQYF. In DNA, the CDR3 is TGTGCCACTTCCCGGAGTACGGAGGGGTACGAGCAGTACTTC.

In its sample, this clone was seen a few times. J is TRBJ1-6 and V is TRBV4-1; the D gene is possibly TRBD1 (5 bases). V lost 1 base and J lost 6, with 13 bases in between. This CDR3 has 16 amino acids. Germline loops: CDR1 MGHRA, CDR2 YSYEKL. CDR3 in amino acids: CASSQGRGTTNSPLHF. CDR3 bases: TGCGCCAGCAGCCAAGGCCGCGGGACTACTAATTCACCCCTCCACTTT.

The chain combines TRBV2 with TRBJ2-7; perhaps TRBD2 as D (6 bases). CDR1 is SNHLY and CDR2 is FYNNEI in the germline V gene. The CDR3 length is 13 residues. Trimming left V 7 bases short and J 7 bases short, with 17 bases between. The CDR3 reads CASTAGPNGEQYF. The CDR3 DNA follows: TGTGCCAGCACGGCGGGGCCGAATGGGGAGCAGTACTTC.

V and J are TRBV5-4 and TRBJ2-5; D is uncertain. CDR1 and CDR2 from the germline V gene are SGHNT and YYREEE (reference sequence). V dropped 3 bases and J dropped 1 base, with 7 bases sitting between them. CDR3 length: 13 amino acids. Written as DNA, the CDR3 is TGTGCCAGCAGCTCCCCCGGCCAAGAGACCCAGTACTTC. Translated: CASSSPGQETQYF.

The chain uses TRBV6-6 and TRBJ2-5, with D unresolved. There are 11 residues in the CDR3. Germline CDR1 MNHNY, CDR2 SVGAGI (reference sequence). The V end was cut by 8 bases, the J end by 2 bases, with 6 bases between. The CDR3 DNA sequence: TGTGCCAGCGGGTCGCAAGAGACCCAGTACTTC. Translating gives CASGSQETQYF.

CDR3 protein: CASNSGRAETDTQYF. Written as DNA, the CDR3 is TGTGCCAGTAATTCTGGGCGCGCTGAGACAGATACGCAGTATTTT. The chain has TRBV19 and TRBJ2-3, with D unresolved. In germline, CDR1 is LNHDA, CDR2 SQIVND (reference sequence). The CDR3 runs to 15 residues. Trimming took 7 bases from V and 3 from J, leaving 17 bases between them. Combining the CDR3 with reference TRBV19 and TRBJ2-3 gives the whole variable domain DGGITQSPKYLFRKEGQNVTLSCEQNLNHDAMYWYRQDPGQGLRLIYYSQIVNDFQKGDIAEGYSVSREKKESFPLTVTSAQKNPTAFYLCASNSGRAETDTQYFGPGTRLTVL.